This TCR beta chain came from a study of T-cell memory formation after mild COVID-19. Findings and limits, study-wide: Later expanders leaned CD4+, whereas clones that contracted between day 15 and 85 were balanced CD4/CD8. CD8+ contracting clones occupied EMRA, while CD4+ ones occupied mainly CM and EM.

Comment on this clonotype: Its antigen is not identified.

TCR alpha and TCR beta cDNA libraries carrying sample barcodes and UMIs came from 5'RACE with constant-segment primers. TCRdb redid the calling of the 5' RACE reads with MiXCR, one entry per CDR3 protein. Of about 250,000 distinct CDR3 sequences listed, just over 15% are singletons. V shed 5 bases and J 6 bases; nucleotides not matched to a gene: 11. The CDR3 is made up of 16 amino acids. From germline, CDR1 is SEHNR and CDR2 FQNEAQ (reference sequence). The receptor was derived from an adult woman who had mild COVID-19 (a few samples of this study predate the infection). Cell type and time point are not known. The sequenced sample was PBMCs or a T cell subset sorted from them (not recorded which). The J gene is TRBJ2-3, the V gene TRBV7-9; 10 bases fit TRBD2. The CDR3 nucleotides read TGTGCCAGCAGCACTCGGACTAGCGGAGCAGGGGATACGCAGTATTTT. This translates into CASSTRTSGAGDTQYF.